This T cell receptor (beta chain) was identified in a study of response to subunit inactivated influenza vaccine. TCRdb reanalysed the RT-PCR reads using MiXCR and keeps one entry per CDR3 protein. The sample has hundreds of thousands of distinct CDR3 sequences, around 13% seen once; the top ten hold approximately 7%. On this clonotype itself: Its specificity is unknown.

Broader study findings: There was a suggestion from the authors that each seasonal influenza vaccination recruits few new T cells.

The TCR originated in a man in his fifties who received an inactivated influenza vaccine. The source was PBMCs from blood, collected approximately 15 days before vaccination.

The CDR3 reads CASSISSGDTDTQYF. The CDR3 region has the DNA TGTGCCAGCAGCATCTCTAGCGGAGACACAGATACGCAGTATTTT. The J gene is TRBJ2-3, the V gene TRBV7-2; 7 positions agree with TRBD2. CDR1 and CDR2 from the germline V gene are SGHTA and FQGNSA. The CDR3 totals 15 residues. V lost 5 bases, J lost 2 bases, and 7 bases stayed unmatched.